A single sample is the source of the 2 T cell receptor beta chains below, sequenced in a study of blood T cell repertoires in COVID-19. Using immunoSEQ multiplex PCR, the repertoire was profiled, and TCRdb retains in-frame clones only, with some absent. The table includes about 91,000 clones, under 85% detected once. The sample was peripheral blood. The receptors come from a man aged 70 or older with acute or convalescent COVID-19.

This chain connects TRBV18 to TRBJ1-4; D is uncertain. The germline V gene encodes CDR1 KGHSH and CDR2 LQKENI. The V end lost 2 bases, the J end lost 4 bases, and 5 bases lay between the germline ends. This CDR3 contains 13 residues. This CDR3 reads CASSPGLNEKLFF. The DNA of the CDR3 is TGTGCCAGCTCACCAGGGCTTAATGAAAAACTGTTTTTT. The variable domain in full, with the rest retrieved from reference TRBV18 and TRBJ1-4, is NAGVMQNPRHLVRRRGQEARLRCSPMKGHSHVYWYRQLPEEGLKFMVYLQKENIIDESGMPKERFSAEFPKEGPSILRIQQVVRGDSAAYFCASSPGLNEKLFFGSGTQLSVL.

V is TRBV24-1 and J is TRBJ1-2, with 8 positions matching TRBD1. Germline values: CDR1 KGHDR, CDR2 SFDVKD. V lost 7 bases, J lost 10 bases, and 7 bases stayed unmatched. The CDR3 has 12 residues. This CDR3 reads CATSFQGADYTF. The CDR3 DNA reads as TGTGCCACCAGCTTCCAGGGGGCCGACTACACCTTC.